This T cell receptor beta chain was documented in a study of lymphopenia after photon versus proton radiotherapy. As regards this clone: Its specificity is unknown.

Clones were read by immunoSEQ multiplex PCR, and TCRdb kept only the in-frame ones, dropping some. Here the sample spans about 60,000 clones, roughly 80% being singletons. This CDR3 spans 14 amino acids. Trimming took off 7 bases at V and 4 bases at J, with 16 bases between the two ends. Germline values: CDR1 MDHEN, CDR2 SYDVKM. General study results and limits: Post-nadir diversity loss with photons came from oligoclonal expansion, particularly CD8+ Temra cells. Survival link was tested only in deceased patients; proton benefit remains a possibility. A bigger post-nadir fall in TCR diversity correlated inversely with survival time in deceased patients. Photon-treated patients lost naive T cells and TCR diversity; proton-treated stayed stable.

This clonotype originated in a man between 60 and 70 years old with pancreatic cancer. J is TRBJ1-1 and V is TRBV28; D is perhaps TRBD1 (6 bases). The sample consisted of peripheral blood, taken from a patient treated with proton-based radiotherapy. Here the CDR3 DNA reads TGTGCCAGCATTATTGGGGGGGCGAGCACTGAAGCTTTCTTT. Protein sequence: CASIIGGASTEAFF.